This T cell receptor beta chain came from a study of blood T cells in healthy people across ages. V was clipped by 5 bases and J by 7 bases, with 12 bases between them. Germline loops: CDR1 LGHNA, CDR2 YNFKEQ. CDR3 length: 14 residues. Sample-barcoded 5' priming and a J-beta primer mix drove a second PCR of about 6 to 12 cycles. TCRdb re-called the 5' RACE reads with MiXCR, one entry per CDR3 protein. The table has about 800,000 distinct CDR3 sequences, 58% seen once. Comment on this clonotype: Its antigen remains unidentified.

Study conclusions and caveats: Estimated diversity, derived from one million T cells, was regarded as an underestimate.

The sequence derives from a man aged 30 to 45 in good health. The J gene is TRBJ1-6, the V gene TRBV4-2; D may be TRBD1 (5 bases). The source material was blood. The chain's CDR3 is CASSSEKGNSPLHF. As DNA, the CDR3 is TGTGCCAGCAGCAGTGAGAAGGGGAATTCACCCCTCCACTTT.